A single sample gave rise to the 15 T cell receptor beta chains below, sequenced in a study. Via MiXCR, TCRdb re-called the RT-PCR reads, giving one row per CDR3 protein. The profile shows fewer than 800,000 distinct CDR3 sequences, around 14% of them singletons. Sequencing was carried out using memory CD4+ T cells from blood. These receptor sequences come from a female donor in good health, serving as a healthy control.

In this sample, this clonotype turned up a few times. In DNA, the CDR3 is TGTGCCAGCAGCTCAACCATTACGGGGGATACGCAGTATTTT. It specifies CASSSTITGDTQYF. The chain combines TRBV5-4 with TRBJ2-3, with D possibly being TRBD2 (5 bases). The CDR3 runs to 14 residues. Trimming left V 3 bases short and J 6 bases short, with 14 bases between. Germline CDR1 reads SGHNT; CDR2 reads YYREEE (reference sequence).

The rearrangement joins TRBV7-3 to TRBJ1-1; D is perhaps TRBD1 (6 bases). CDR3 length: 16 residues. Trimming cost V 5 bases and J 3 bases, with 19 bases left between them. Germline CDR1 SGHTA, CDR2 FQGTGA. CDR3 in amino acids: CASSPHTRGGYTEAFF. The DNA for the CDR3 is TGTGCCAGCAGCCCTCATACCCGCGGGGGCTACACTGAAGCTTTCTTT. Full variable domain (missing parts from reference TRBV7-3 and TRBJ1-1): GAGVSQTPSNKVTEKGKYVELRCDPISGHTALYWYRQSLGQGPEFLIYFQGTGAADDSGLPNDRFFAVRPEGSVSTLKIQRTERGDSAVYLCASSPHTRGGYTEAFFGQGTRLTVV.

There are many counts of this clonotype. The CDR3 region is CASSRAGTDLEKLFF. The CDR3 coding sequence is TGTGCCAGCAGTAGGGCCGGGACAGACTTGGAGAAACTGTTTTTT. The chain is built from TRBV6-5 and TRBJ1-4; 7 bases are a match to TRBD1. The junction had 14 bases not matched to a gene; V was cut back by 5 bases and J by 11 bases. This CDR3 comprises 15 residues. CDR1 is MNHEY, CDR2 SVGAGI, per germline.

This clonotype came up a few times. J is TRBJ1-6 and V is TRBV7-3; D ambiguous. Per the germline V gene, CDR1 is SGHTA and CDR2 is FQGTGA. V was shortened by 1 base and J by 9 bases, with 13 bases between the two germline ends. CDR3 length: 15 amino acids. In DNA, the CDR3 is TGTGCCAGCAGCTTAAGGAACATTGGAGTTTCACCCCTCCACTTT. It codes for CASSLRNIGVSPLHF.

This clonotype has ten or more counts. V usage is TRBV4-3 and J usage is TRBJ2-2; 8 positions agree with TRBD1. The CDR3 has 15 amino acids. V lost 0 bases and J lost 7; bases outside the gene matches: 4. CDR1 is LGHNA, CDR2 YSLEER, per germline. The CDR3 protein is CASSQEAGGYGELFF. CDR3 bases: TGCGCCAGCAGCCAAGAGGCAGGGGGCTACGGGGAGCTGTTTTTT.

The chain links TRBV3-1 to TRBJ2-3, with D possibly matching TRBD2 (5 bases). Germline CDR1 LGHDT, CDR2 YNNKEL (reference sequence). The germline V and J ends were trimmed by 3 bases and 6 bases, with 10 bases remaining between them. The CDR3 is 13 amino acids. The CDR3: CASSHQLVDTQYF. The DNA for the CDR3 is TGTGCCAGCAGCCACCAACTAGTCGATACGCAGTATTTT.

Comments on this clonotype: A read error may explain this, as a much larger clone is one base away. In nucleotides, the CDR3 is TGTGCCAGCAGCACCACTTTGGCGTTGGGGGAGCTGTTTTTT. This gives the protein CASSTTLALGELFF. The rearrangement links TRBV12-3 or TRBV12-4 to TRBJ2-2; D is ambiguous. This CDR3 has 14 residues. Trimming removed 6 bases at V and 8 bases at J, with 16 bases between.

This sequence joins TRBV28 and TRBJ2-1; D not resolved. With 2 bases removed from V and 9 bases from J, the gap between germline ends came to 23 bases. The CDR3 is 17 amino acids. CDR1 MDHEN and CDR2 SYDVKM come from the germline V gene. The CDR3 spells CASSLVVATGHGSEQFF. CDR3 DNA sequence: TGTGCCAGCAGTTTAGTCGTGGCCACTGGGCATGGTAGTGAGCAGTTCTTC. Full variable domain (remainder filled in from reference TRBV28 and TRBJ2-1): DVKVTQSSRYLVKRTGEKVFLECVQDMDHENMFWYRQDPGLGLRLIYFSYDVKMKEKGDIPEGYSVSREKKERFSLILESASTNQTSMYLCASSLVVATGHGSEQFFGPGTRLTVL.

This clonotype was detected only once. The chain employs TRBV6-2 or TRBV6-3 and TRBJ2-1; 8 nucleotides align to TRBD1. J gave up 4 bases and V 4 bases, and 9 bases lay outside the gene matches. Germline V gene data show CDR1 as MNHEY and CDR2 as SVGEGT. The CDR3 is 16 amino acids. The CDR3 spells CASSSQRQGSYNEQFF. The CDR3 nucleotides are TGTGCCAGCAGTTCCCAACGACAGGGGAGTTACAATGAGCAGTTCTTC.

This clonotype was recorded at least ten times. J is TRBJ1-2 and V is TRBV12-3 or TRBV12-4, with 7 bases lining up with TRBD1. V lost 5 bases, J lost 8 bases, and 14 bases stayed unmatched. The CDR3 consists of 15 residues. The CDR3: CASSLSDRAARGYTF. The CDR3 nucleotides read TGTGCCAGCAGTCTATCCGACAGGGCTGCTCGGGGCTACACCTTC.

This rearrangement joins TRBV20-1 to TRBJ2-7, with 8 bases that match TRBD1. This CDR3 contains 15 residues. Trimming at V came to 6 bases and at J to 4 bases, leaving 14 bases not matched to a gene. The germline gives CDR1 DFQATT, CDR2 SNEGSKA (reference sequence). CDR3 sequence reads: CSAGDPQGAVYEQYF. CDR3 sequence (DNA): TGCAGTGCCGGAGACCCGCAGGGGGCCGTATACGAGCAGTACTTC.

The chain combines TRBV9 with TRBJ2-3, with D possibly being TRBD2 (6 bases). V was trimmed by 0 bases and J by 4 bases, leaving 12 bases between them. Looked up from germline, CDR1 is SGDLS and CDR2 is YYNGEE. This CDR3 region has 15 residues. CDR3 coding DNA: TGTGCCAGCAGCGTAGGACGGGGGTTCCCAGATACGCAGTATTTT. Residues: CASSVGRGFPDTQYF.

This clonotype was counted many times. This chain connects TRBV30 to TRBJ1-2, with TRBD1 as a possible D gene (5 bases). Germline V gives CDR1 GTSNPN, CDR2 SVGIG (reference sequence). The CDR3 is made up of 13 amino acids. The V end was cut by 5 bases, the J end by 8 bases, with 18 bases between. The CDR3 nucleotides read TGTGCCTGGGGCACTTACGGGGCCGGGGGCTACACCTTC. It encodes CAWGTYGAGGYTF.

This clonotype has more than one count but fewer than ten. The chain links TRBV12-3 or TRBV12-4 to TRBJ2-7; 9 bases agree with TRBD2. This CDR3 spans 14 amino acids. The V and J ends lost 8 bases and 4 bases, in that order; junction bases with no gene match: 9. The CDR3 loop is CASRDSGSRYEQYF. CDR3 DNA: TGTGCCAGCCGGGATAGCGGGAGCAGATACGAGCAGTACTTC.

This clonotype was observed a handful of times. The chain recombines TRBV5-1 with TRBJ2-1, with TRBD2 matching 9 bases. After removal of 2 bases from V and 5 bases from J, the junction contained 8 bases not matched to a gene. The CDR3 runs to 16 residues. Germline V lookup: CDR1 SGHRS, CDR2 YFSETQ. The CDR3 spells CASSLGAGGRNNEQFF. Here the CDR3 DNA reads TGCGCCAGCAGCTTAGGAGCGGGAGGACGAAACAATGAGCAGTTCTTC.